The clone carrying this TCR beta chain was observed many times. The sample belongs to a study of T-cell reconstitution after alpha-beta-depleted transplantation in children. This sample's TCRbeta library carried unique molecular identifier barcodes. TCRdb reprocessed the PCR reads with MiXCR, giving one entry per CDR3 protein. The repertoire holds 360,000 or so distinct CDR3 sequences, with about 20% as singletons. Trimming took 3 bases from V and 4 from J, leaving 7 bases between them. Germline V gene data show CDR1 as SQVTM and CDR2 as ANQGSEA. The CDR3 sequence is 11 residues long. V and J are TRBV29-1 and TRBJ2-7; D is unclear. Sequenced here: PBMCs from the stem cell graft donor, sampled from the stem cell graft. The clonotype was recovered from a human donor who donated a stem cell graft to a child with acute myeloid leukemia. The CDR3 sequence: CSVDGDYEQYF. The CDR3 region has the DNA TGCAGCGTTGACGGAGATTACGAGCAGTACTTC.